One sample yielded the 2 T cell receptor beta chains listed below, sequenced in a study of cytomegalovirus exposure and HLA in healthy donors. A multiplex PCR was run with 60 Vbeta primers and 13 Jbeta primers. Here immunoSEQ multiplex PCR was the method, and the copy in TCRdb shows in-frame clones only, minus some. The top ten clones hold 1.5% to 2% of a sample with approximately 60,000 clones, roughly four fifths of them seen once. The sequencing input was PBMCs. The receptors derive from a man aged 25 to 40 in good health and CMV-seronegative.

A few counts support this clone. The V call is TRBV16, the J call TRBJ1-2; no clear D. The CDR3 length is 17 residues. Trimming stripped 0 bases from V and 0 bases from J, with 14 bases between. Germline V gene sequence: CDR1 KGHSY, CDR2 FQNENV. The CDR3 sequence: CASSQSRGGSPNYGYTF. The CDR3 DNA reads TGTGCCAGCAGCCAATCTCGAGGCGGGAGCCCTAACTATGGCTACACCTTC.

This clone showed up just a few times. The chain joins TRBV11-3 to TRBJ1-2, with D possibly being TRBD1 (5 bases). V was trimmed by 5 bases and J by 5 bases, leaving 15 bases between them. Germline V gene lookup returns CDR1 SGHNT and CDR2 YENEEA. This CDR3 spans 14 amino acids. CDR3 DNA: TGTGCCAGCAGCCGGTCCGGGGGTAATTATGGCTACACCTTC. Residues: CASSRSGGNYGYTF.